This T cell receptor (beta chain) appears in the sequencing data of a study of cytomegalovirus exposure and HLA in healthy donors. Study outcomes and limitations: The majority of TCR sequences were rare, yet some public TCRs appeared in many donors. Among the most significant clusters, several appeared linked to common viral pathogens in a later analysis. TCR beta sequences reportedly predicted most subjects' HLA-A and HLA-B alleles accurately. Earlier results showed most TCR beta V segments being productive about 87% or about 30% of the time.

This clone came up a few times. What it recognizes is unknown. Researchers ran the PCR with 60 Vbeta and 13 Jbeta primers. The method was immunoSEQ multiplex PCR; TCRdb's version includes in-frame clones alone and lacks a portion of them. The sample has 150,000 to 250,000 clones, roughly 72% seen once. Germline V gene data show CDR1 as LNHNV and CDR2 as YYDKDF (reference sequence). The CDR3 is 14 amino acids. V shed 6 bases and J shed 5 bases, with 16 bases lying between them. This sequence joins TRBV15 and TRBJ1-2; possible D gene TRBD1, 5 bases. Sequencing was carried out using PBMCs. This TCR came from a man aged 25 to 40 in good health and CMV-seronegative. The CDR3 is CATRPGADPYGYTF. The CDR3 DNA is TGTGCCACCAGGCCTGGGGCAGACCCATATGGCTACACCTTC. Combining the CDR3 with reference TRBV15 and TRBJ1-2 gives the whole variable domain DAMVIQNPRYQVTQFGKPVTLSCSQTLNHNVMYWYQQKSSQAPKLLFHYYDKDFNNEADTPDNFQSRRPNTSFCFLDIRSPGLGDTAMYLCATRPGADPYGYTFGSGTRLTVV.